Shown below are 5 T cell receptor beta chains from a single sample sequenced in a study of blood T cell repertoires in COVID-19. Using immunoSEQ multiplex PCR, the repertoire was profiled, and TCRdb retains in-frame clones only, with some absent. The sample lists about 190,000 clones, about 88% occurring once. The sequencing sample was made of peripheral blood. These receptors came from a man aged 25-40 years with active or convalescent COVID-19.

The J gene is TRBJ2-7, the V gene TRBV5-4; 7 bases map to TRBD1. This CDR3 is 15 amino acids long. V shed 5 bases and J 5 bases; nucleotides not matched to a gene: 13. The germline V gene has CDR1 SGHNT and CDR2 YYREEE (reference sequence). The CDR3 spells CASRRAGGVVNEQYF. CDR3 coding DNA: TGTGCCAGCAGACGAGCAGGGGGAGTTGTCAACGAGCAGTACTTC.

This clone was seen more than once but under ten times. The V and J genes are TRBV5-4 and TRBJ2-5, with 9 nucleotides matching TRBD1. Germline V CDR1 and CDR2: SGHNT, YYREEE (reference sequence). The CDR3 totals 15 residues. With V trimmed by 2 bases and J by 6 bases, 8 bases remained unmatched. The CDR3 DNA reads as TGTGCCAGCAGCTTCGGACGGGACAGGGCGAAGACCCAGTACTTC. Translation: CASSFGRDRAKTQYF.

This rearrangement joins TRBV5-5 to TRBJ1-2; possibly TRBD1 for D (6 bases). V lost 3 bases, J lost 4 bases, and 19 bases lay in between. The germline gives CDR1 SGHKS, CDR2 YYEKEE (reference sequence). The CDR3 consists of 16 residues. DNA of the CDR3: TGTGCCAGCAGCTGGGGTCAGGGGAAAGGGGGCTATGGCTACACCTTC. Amino acid sequence: CASSWGQGKGGYGYTF. The whole variable domain, remainder taken from reference TRBV5-5 and TRBJ1-2, is DAGVTQSPTHLIKTRGQQVTLRCSPISGHKSVSWYQQVLGQGPQFIFQYYEKEERGRGNFPDRFSARQFPNYSSELNVNALLLGDSALYLCASSWGQGKGGYGYTFGSGTRLTVV.

V is TRBV19 and J is TRBJ2-5, with 9 bases fitting TRBD1. The V and J ends lost 5 bases and 3 bases, in that order; junction bases with no gene match: 4. This CDR3 spans 14 amino acids. From germline, CDR1 is LNHDA and CDR2 SQIVND (reference sequence). The CDR3 nucleotides read TGTGCCAGTAGTCCGGACAGGGGAAAAGAGACCCAGTACTTC. It codes for CASSPDRGKETQYF.

This chain joins TRBV11-1 and TRBJ1-4, with D unresolved. The CDR3 is 14 residues long. Germline CDR1 is SGHAT and CDR2 is FQDESV (reference sequence). Between the trimmed V and J ends, which lost 5 bases and 0 bases, there was a span of 7 bases. The CDR3 DNA is TGTGCCAGCAGCCATGACACAACTAATGAAAAACTGTTTTTT. It yields the protein CASSHDTTNEKLFF.